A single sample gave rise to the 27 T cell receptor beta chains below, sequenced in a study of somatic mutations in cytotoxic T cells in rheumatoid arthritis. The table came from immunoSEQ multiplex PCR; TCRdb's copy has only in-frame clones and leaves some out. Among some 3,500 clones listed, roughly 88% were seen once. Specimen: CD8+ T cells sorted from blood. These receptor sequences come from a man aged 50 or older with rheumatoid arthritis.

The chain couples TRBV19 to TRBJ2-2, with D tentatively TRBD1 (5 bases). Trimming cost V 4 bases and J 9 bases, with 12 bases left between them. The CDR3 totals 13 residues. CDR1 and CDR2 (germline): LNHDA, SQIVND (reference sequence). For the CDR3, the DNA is TGTGCCAGTAGTACCACAGGAATCTGGGAGCTGTTTTTT. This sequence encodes CASSTTGIWELFF.

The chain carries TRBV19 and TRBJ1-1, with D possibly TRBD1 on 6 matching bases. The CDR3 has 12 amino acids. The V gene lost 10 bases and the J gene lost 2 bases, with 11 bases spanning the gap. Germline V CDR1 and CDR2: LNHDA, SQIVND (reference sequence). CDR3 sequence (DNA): TGTGCCACCTCACAGGGTAACACTGAAGCTTTCTTT. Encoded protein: CATSQGNTEAFF.

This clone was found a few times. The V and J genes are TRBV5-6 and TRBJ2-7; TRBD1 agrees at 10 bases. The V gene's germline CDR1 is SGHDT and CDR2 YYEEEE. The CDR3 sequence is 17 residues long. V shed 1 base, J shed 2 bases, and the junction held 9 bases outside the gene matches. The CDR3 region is CASSLYRDRGRTYEQYF. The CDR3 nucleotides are TGTGCCAGCAGCTTGTACCGGGACAGGGGACGAACCTACGAGCAGTACTTC.

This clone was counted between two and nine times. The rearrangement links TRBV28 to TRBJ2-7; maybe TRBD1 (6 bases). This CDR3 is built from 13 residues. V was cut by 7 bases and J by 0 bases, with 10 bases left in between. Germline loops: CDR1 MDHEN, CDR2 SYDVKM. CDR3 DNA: TGTGCCAGCAAGGGACATAGCTCCTACGAGCAGTACTTC. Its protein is CASKGHSSYEQYF.

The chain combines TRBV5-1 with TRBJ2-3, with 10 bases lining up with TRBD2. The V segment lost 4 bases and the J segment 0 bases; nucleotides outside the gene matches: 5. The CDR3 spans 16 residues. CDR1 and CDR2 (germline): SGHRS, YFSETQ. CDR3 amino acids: CASSEGLAVSTDTQYF. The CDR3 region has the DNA TGCGCCAGCAGCGAAGGACTAGCGGTTAGCACAGATACGCAGTATTTT.

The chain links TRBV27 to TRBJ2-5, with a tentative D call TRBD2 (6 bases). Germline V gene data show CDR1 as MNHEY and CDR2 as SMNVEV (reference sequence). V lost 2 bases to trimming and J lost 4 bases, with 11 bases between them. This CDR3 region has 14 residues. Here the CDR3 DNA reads TGTGCCAGCAGTTTAGGCGGGGCACTAGAGACCCAGTACTTC. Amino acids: CASSLGGALETQYF.

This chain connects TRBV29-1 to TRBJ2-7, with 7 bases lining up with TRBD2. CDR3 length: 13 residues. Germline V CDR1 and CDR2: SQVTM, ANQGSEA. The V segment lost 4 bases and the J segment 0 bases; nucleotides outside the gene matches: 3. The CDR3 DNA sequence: TGCAGCGTTGTTGGCGGGAGCTCCTACGAGCAGTACTTC. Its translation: CSVVGGSSYEQYF.

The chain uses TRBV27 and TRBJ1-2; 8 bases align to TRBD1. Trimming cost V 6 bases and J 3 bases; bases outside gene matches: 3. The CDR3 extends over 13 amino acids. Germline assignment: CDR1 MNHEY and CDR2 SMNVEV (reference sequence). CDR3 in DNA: TGTGCCAGCAGCTTGACAGGGGACTATGGCTACACCTTC. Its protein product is CASSLTGDYGYTF.

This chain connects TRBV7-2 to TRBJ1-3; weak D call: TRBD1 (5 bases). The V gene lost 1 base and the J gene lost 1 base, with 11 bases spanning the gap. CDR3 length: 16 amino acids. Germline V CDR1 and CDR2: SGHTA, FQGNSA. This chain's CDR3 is CASSLDPGGSGNTIYF. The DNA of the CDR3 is TGTGCCAGCAGCTTAGACCCGGGGGGATCTGGAAACACCATATATTTT.

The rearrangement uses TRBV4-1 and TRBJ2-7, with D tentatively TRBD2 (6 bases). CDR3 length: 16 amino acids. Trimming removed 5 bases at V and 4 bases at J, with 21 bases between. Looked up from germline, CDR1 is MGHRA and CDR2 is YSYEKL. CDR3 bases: TGCGCCAGCAGCTCCCGGGAGCCAGGCACGCTGTACGAGCAGTACTTC. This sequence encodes CASSSREPGTLYEQYF.

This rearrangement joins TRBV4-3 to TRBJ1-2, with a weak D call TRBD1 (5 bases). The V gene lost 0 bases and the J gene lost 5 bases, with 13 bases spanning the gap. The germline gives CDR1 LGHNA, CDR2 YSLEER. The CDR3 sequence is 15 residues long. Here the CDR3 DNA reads TGCGCCAGCAGCCAAGATAGATCCAGGGTTTATGGCTACACCTTC. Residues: CASSQDRSRVYGYTF.

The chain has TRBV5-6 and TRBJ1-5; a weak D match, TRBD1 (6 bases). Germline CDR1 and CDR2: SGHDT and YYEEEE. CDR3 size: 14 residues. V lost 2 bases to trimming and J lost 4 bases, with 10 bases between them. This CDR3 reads CASSLQGSNQPQHF. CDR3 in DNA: TGTGCCAGCAGCTTACAGGGAAGTAATCAGCCCCAGCATTTT.

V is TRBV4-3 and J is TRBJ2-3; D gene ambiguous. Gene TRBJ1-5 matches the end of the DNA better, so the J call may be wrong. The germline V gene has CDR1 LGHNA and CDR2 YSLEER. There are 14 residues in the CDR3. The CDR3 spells CASSQEVGTERQHF. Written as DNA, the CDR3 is TGCGCCAGCAGCCAAGAGGTTGGAACCGAGAGACAGCATTTT.

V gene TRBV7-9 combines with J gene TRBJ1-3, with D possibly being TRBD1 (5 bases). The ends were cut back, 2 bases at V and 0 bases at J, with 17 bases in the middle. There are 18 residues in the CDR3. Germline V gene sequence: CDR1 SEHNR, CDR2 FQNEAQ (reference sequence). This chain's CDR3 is CASSLSGLGGISGNTIYF. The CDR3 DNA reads TGTGCCAGCAGCTTATCGGGGCTTGGCGGGATCTCTGGAAACACCATATATTTT.

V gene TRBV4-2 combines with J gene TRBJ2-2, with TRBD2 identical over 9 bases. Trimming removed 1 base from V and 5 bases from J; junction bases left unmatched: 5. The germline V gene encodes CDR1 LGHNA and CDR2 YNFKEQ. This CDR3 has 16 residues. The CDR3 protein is CASSQGWTSETGELFF. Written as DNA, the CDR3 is TGTGCCAGCAGCCAAGGATGGACTAGCGAGACCGGGGAGCTGTTTTTT.

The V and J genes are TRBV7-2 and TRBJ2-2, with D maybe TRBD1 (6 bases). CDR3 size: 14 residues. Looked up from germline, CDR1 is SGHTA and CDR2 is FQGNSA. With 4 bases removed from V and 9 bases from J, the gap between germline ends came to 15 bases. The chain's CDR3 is CASSYRQVVRELFF. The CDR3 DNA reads TGTGCCAGCAGCTACCGACAGGTGGTCCGGGAGCTGTTTTTT.

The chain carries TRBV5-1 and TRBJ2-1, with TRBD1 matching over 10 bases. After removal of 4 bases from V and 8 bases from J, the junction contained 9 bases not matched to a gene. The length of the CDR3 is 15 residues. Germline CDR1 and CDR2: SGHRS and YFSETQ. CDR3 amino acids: CASSPGGQGSDEQFF. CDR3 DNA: TGCGCCAGCAGCCCCGGGGGACAGGGGAGCGATGAGCAGTTCTTC.

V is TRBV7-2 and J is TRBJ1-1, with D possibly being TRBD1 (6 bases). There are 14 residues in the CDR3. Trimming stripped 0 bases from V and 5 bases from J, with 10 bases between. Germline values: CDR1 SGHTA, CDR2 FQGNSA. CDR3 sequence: CASSLAPGATEAFF. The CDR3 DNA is TGTGCCAGCAGCTTAGCGCCAGGGGCAACTGAAGCTTTCTTT.

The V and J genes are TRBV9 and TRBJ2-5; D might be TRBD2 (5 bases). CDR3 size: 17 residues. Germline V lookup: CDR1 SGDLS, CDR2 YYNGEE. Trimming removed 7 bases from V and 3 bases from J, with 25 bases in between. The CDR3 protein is CASGKREQFQSEETQYF. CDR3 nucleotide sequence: TGTGCCAGCGGTAAAAGGGAGCAGTTTCAATCGGAAGAGACCCAGTACTTC.

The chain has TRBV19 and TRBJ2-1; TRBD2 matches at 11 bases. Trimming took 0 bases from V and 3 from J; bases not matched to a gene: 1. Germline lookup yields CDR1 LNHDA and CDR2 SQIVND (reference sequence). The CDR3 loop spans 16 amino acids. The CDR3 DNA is TGTGCCAGTAGTATAGATGGGACTAGCGGCTACAATGAGCAGTTCTTC. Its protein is CASSIDGTSGYNEQFF. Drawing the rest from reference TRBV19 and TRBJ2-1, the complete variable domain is DGGITQSPKYLFRKEGQNVTLSCEQNLNHDAMYWYRQDPGQGLRLIYYSQIVNDFQKGDIAEGYSVSREKKESFPLTVTSAQKNPTAFYLCASSIDGTSGYNEQFFGPGTRLTVL.

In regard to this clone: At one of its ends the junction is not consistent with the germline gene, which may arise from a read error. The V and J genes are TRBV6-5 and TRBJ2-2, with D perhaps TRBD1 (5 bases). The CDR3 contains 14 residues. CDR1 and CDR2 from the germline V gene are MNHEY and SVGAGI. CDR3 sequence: CASSWGKNTGEQFF. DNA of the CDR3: TGTGCCAGCAGTTGGGGCAAGAACACCGGCGAGCAGTTTTTT.

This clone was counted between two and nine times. The CDR3 spells CSVEMASSYEQYF. The DNA of the CDR3 is TGCAGCGTTGAAATGGCTAGCTCCTACGAGCAGTACTTC. This chain joins TRBV29-1 and TRBJ2-7; no firm D call. V lost 2 bases and J lost 0, with 8 bases in between. The CDR3 runs to 13 residues. Germline V gives CDR1 SQVTM, CDR2 ANQGSEA.

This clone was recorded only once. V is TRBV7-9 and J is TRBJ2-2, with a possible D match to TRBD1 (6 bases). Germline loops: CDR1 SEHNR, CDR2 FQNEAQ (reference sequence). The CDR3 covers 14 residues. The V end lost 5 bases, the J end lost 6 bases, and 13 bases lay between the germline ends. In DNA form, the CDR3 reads TGTGCCAGCAGCCCCCCGGGACACTCCGGGGAGCTGTTTTTT. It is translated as CASSPPGHSGELFF.

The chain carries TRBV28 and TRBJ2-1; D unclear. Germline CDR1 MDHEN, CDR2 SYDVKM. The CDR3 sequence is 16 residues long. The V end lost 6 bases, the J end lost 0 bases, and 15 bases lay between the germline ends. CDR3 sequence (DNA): TGTGCCAGCAGCAGCCCTCGGGTGGGCTCCTACAATGAGCAGTTCTTC. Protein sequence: CASSSPRVGSYNEQFF. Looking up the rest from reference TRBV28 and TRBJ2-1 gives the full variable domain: DVKVTQSSRYLVKRTGEKVFLECVQDMDHENMFWYRQDPGLGLRLIYFSYDVKMKEKGDIPEGYSVSREKKERFSLILESASTNQTSMYLCASSSPRVGSYNEQFFGPGTRLTVL.

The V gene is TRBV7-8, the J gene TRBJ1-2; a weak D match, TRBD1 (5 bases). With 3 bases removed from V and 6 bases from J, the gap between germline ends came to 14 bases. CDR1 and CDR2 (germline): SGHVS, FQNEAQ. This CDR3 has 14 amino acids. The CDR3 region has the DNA TGTGCCAGCAGCTTTAGGGGCGTAGAGGATGGCTACACCTTC. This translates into CASSFRGVEDGYTF.

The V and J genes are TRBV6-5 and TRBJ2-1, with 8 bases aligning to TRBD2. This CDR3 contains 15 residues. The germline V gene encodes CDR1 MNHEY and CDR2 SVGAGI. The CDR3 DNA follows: TGTGAAACACGGCCCCTAGCGGGTGCCTACAATGAGCAGTTCTTC. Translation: CETRPLAGAYNEQFF.

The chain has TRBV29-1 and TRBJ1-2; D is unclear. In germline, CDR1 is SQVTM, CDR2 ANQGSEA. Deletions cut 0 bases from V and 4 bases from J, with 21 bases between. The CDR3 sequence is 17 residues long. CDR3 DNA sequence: TGCAGCGTTGAAGAATTCCCCCCTAGTCCGGGGATCTATGGCTACACCTTC. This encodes CSVEEFPPSPGIYGYTF.